A single sample gave rise to the 20 T cell receptor beta chains below, sequenced in a study of cytotoxic CD8 clonotypes in ibrutinib-treated CLL. The method was immunoSEQ multiplex PCR; TCRdb's version includes in-frame clones alone and lacks a portion of them. The sample records tens of thousands of clones, roughly 85% being singletons. The sequencing used PBMCs, collected after 24 months of ibrutinib treatment. These TCRs come from a human donor with chronic lymphocytic leukemia.

V is TRBV5-1 and J is TRBJ1-4; maybe TRBD1 (6 bases). The V end lost 2 bases, the J end lost 2 bases, and 16 bases lay between the germline ends. Per the germline V gene, CDR1 is SGHRS and CDR2 is YFSETQ. CDR3 length: 17 amino acids. The CDR3 nucleotides read TGCGCCAGCAGCTTAAATCCCACAGGGACTACTAATGAAAAACTGTTTTTT. Its protein product is CASSLNPTGTTNEKLFF.

V is TRBV9 and J is TRBJ2-7; weak D call: TRBD2 (5 bases). Trimming shortened V by 1 base and J by 7 bases, and 15 bases separated the two germline ends. This CDR3 has 14 amino acids. From germline, CDR1 is SGDLS and CDR2 YYNGEE. Here the CDR3 DNA reads TGTGCCAGCAGCGTAAGCCCCACGAGGGAAGAGCAGTACTTC. As protein: CASSVSPTREEQYF.

This clone came up a few times. The chain couples TRBV7-2 to TRBJ2-5; 9 positions match TRBD1. J lost 2 bases, V lost 6 bases, and 7 bases had no gene match. The CDR3 loop spans 15 amino acids. Looked up from germline, CDR1 is SGHTA and CDR2 is FQGNSA. The CDR3 DNA is TGTGCCAGCAGATTGGCAGGACAGGGGCAAGAGACCCAGTACTTC. It yields the protein CASRLAGQGQETQYF. The full variable domain, rest sourced from reference TRBV7-2 and TRBJ2-5, is GAGVSQSPSNKVTEKGKDVELRCDPISGHTALYWYRQSLGQGLEFLIYFQGNSAPDKSGLPSDRFSAERTGGSVSTLTIQRTQQEDSAVYLCASRLAGQGQETQYFGPGTRLLVL.

The chain joins TRBV27 to TRBJ2-4, with D unresolved. The CDR3 length is 15 residues. Deletions cut 5 bases from V and 4 bases from J, with 15 bases between. CDR1 is MNHEY and CDR2 is SMNVEV in the germline V gene (reference sequence). The CDR3 nucleotides are TGTGCCAGCAGTCCGTCCGCTATGGGGAAAAACATTCAGTACTTC. Translated: CASSPSAMGKNIQYF.

V is TRBV30 and J is TRBJ2-2; D is uncertain. This CDR3 is built from 11 residues. CDR1 and CDR2 from the germline V gene are GTSNPN and SVGIG (reference sequence). V gave up 5 bases and J gave up 4 bases, with 5 bases separating them. The CDR3 bases are TGTGCCTGGGGCGGCACCGGGGAGCTGTTTTTT. Encoded protein: CAWGGTGELFF.

This chain uses TRBV28 with TRBJ2-7, with 10 bases identical to TRBD2. V dropped 2 bases and J dropped 5; count of bases not matched to a gene: 15. In germline, CDR1 is MDHEN, CDR2 SYDVKM. The length of the CDR3 is 18 residues. The CDR3 region is CASSLAIRASGSTHEQYF. The CDR3 DNA follows: TGTGCCAGCAGTTTAGCCATAAGGGCTAGCGGGAGTACCCACGAGCAGTACTTC.

The gene calls are TRBV7-9 and TRBJ2-3, with D possibly being TRBD2 (6 bases). The CDR3 has 16 amino acids. V lost 8 bases, J lost 0 bases, and 18 bases lay in between. From germline, CDR1 is SEHNR and CDR2 FQNEAQ (reference sequence). The CDR3 spells CASGPRGAASTDTQYF. The CDR3 DNA reads TGTGCCAGCGGGCCCCGCGGGGCGGCTAGCACAGATACGCAGTATTTT.

The chain links TRBV11-3 to TRBJ2-5, with a tentative D call TRBD1 (5 bases). This CDR3 region has 16 residues. Germline V lookup: CDR1 SGHNT, CDR2 YENEEA. The V end lost 1 base, the J end lost 5 bases, and 17 bases lay between the germline ends. CDR3 sequence (DNA): TGTGCCAGCAGCTTAGGACAGCGTGTGGGCTTGGAGACCCAGTACTTC. Amino acids: CASSLGQRVGLETQYF.

V is TRBV29-1 and J is TRBJ2-5, with 9 bases aligning to TRBD2. Germline CDR1 is SQVTM and CDR2 is ANQGSEA. The V gene end was trimmed by 4 bases and the J gene end by 4 bases; junction bases not matched to a gene: 4. This CDR3 has 13 amino acids. CDR3 sequence reads: CSVGASGIETQYF. In nucleotides, the CDR3 is TGCAGCGTTGGTGCTAGCGGGATAGAGACCCAGTACTTC.

The chain combines TRBV7-6 with TRBJ2-1, with a weak D call TRBD1 (6 bases). V lost 5 bases, J lost 0 bases, and 17 bases lay in between. This CDR3 has 17 amino acids. Germline-derived CDR1 and CDR2 are SGHVS and FNYEAQ. The DNA for the CDR3 is TGTGCCAGCAGCCCCCAGGGGAGAATTGACTCCTACAATGAGCAGTTCTTC. Translating it yields CASSPQGRIDSYNEQFF. The variable domain in full, with the rest retrieved from reference TRBV7-6 and TRBJ2-1, is GAGVSQSPRYKVTKRGQDVALRCDPISGHVSLYWYRQALGQGPEFLTYFNYEAQQDKSGLPNDRFSAERPEGSISTLTIQRTEQRDSAMYRCASSPQGRIDSYNEQFFGPGTRLTVL.

CDR3 loop: CASSLAQQQYYEQYF. The CDR3 DNA reads as TGTGCCAGCAGCTTAGCGCAACAGCAGTACTACGAGCAGTACTTC. The chain recombines TRBV7-6 with TRBJ2-7; D call uncertain. This CDR3 is 15 amino acids long. Germline CDR1 SGHVS, CDR2 FNYEAQ. V lost 0 bases to trimming and J lost 3 bases, with 12 bases between them.

J is TRBJ2-7 and V is TRBV30, with D unresolved. This CDR3 comprises 11 residues. CDR1 is GTSNPN and CDR2 is SVGIG in the germline V gene (reference sequence). V was clipped by 5 bases and J by 4 bases, with 9 bases between them. This CDR3 reads CAWGSPYEQYF. The DNA of the CDR3 is TGTGCCTGGGGTAGCCCGTACGAGCAGTACTTC.

The chain carries TRBV9 and TRBJ2-1, with D tentatively TRBD2 (5 bases). CDR1 is SGDLS and CDR2 is YYNGEE in the germline V gene. V lost 4 bases to trimming and J lost 1 base, with 12 bases between them. The CDR3 is made up of 15 amino acids. CDR3 DNA: TGTGCCAGCAGCTCCTTTTCGGGGTCCTACAATGAGCAGTTCTTC. Protein product: CASSSFSGSYNEQFF. The complete variable domain, with remaining parts taken from reference TRBV9 and TRBJ2-1, reads DSGVTQTPKHLITATGQRVTLRCSPRSGDLSVYWYQQSLDQGLQFLIQYYNGEERAKGNILERFSAQQFPDLHSELNLSSLELGDSALYFCASSSFSGSYNEQFFGPGTRLTVL.

The chain recombines TRBV13 with TRBJ2-2; D gene ambiguous. This CDR3 contains 16 residues. From germline, CDR1 is PRHDT and CDR2 FYEKMQ (reference sequence). V shed 5 bases and J shed 5 bases, with 18 bases lying between them. The CDR3 sequence: CASSPGRAGSTGELFF. CDR3 bases: TGTGCCAGCAGCCCCGGCCGGGCCGGGTCAACCGGGGAGCTGTTTTTT.

This rearrangement joins TRBV6-5 to TRBJ2-4, with D perhaps given as TRBD1 or TRBD2 (5 bases each). There are 14 residues in the CDR3. CDR1 is MNHEY and CDR2 is SVGAGI in the germline V gene. The ends were cut back, 0 bases at V and 6 bases at J, with 9 bases in the middle. The CDR3 region has the DNA TGTGCCAGCAGTTACTCGGGGGTTGGAAACATTCAGTACTTC. This sequence encodes CASSYSGVGNIQYF.

The chain links TRBV7-8 to TRBJ1-4; the D is unclear. Germline V gene lookup returns CDR1 SGHVS and CDR2 FQNEAQ. The CDR3 totals 15 residues. V lost 5 bases to trimming and J lost 5 bases, with 15 bases between them. CDR3 sequence reads: CASSTPGPQNEKLFF. The CDR3 region has the DNA TGTGCCAGCAGCACCCCGGGCCCTCAGAATGAAAAACTGTTTTTT.

The V gene is TRBV6-6, the J gene TRBJ2-7; D is undetermined. Between the trimmed V and J ends, which lost 5 bases and 6 bases, there was a span of 17 bases. The CDR3 consists of 14 residues. Germline lookup yields CDR1 MNHNY and CDR2 SVGAGI (reference sequence). The CDR3 is CASSPRTNSGEQYF. The CDR3 DNA reads TGTGCCAGCAGTCCCCGGACGAACTCAGGCGAGCAGTACTTC.

V is TRBV28 and J is TRBJ2-7; 7 bases are shared with TRBD2. This CDR3 is 16 amino acids long. Losses at the gene ends were 4 bases for V and 1 base for J; bases not matched to a gene: 10. Looked up from germline, CDR1 is MDHEN and CDR2 is SYDVKM. CDR3 nucleotide sequence: TGTGCCAGCAGTTCAGTGCGGGCTAGCGGTTCCTACGAGCAGTACTTC. It codes for CASSSVRASGSYEQYF. The whole variable domain, remainder taken from reference TRBV28 and TRBJ2-7, is DVKVTQSSRYLVKRTGEKVFLECVQDMDHENMFWYRQDPGLGLRLIYFSYDVKMKEKGDIPEGYSVSREKKERFSLILESASTNQTSMYLCASSSVRASGSYEQYFGPGTRLTVT.

This chain uses TRBV6-1 with TRBJ2-7, with D possibly TRBD1 on 5 matching bases. Germline V lookup: CDR1 MNHNS, CDR2 SASEGT. V dropped 2 bases and J dropped 2 bases, with 13 bases sitting between them. This CDR3 has 15 amino acids. This chain's CDR3 is CASSELGVRAYEQYF. The CDR3, as DNA: TGTGCCAGCAGTGAACTAGGGGTCCGGGCCTACGAGCAGTACTTC.

The chain uses TRBV7-3 and TRBJ2-1; 13 bases are shared with TRBD2. Trimming took 5 bases from V and 6 from J; bases not matched to a gene: 10. Germline CDR1 SGHTA, CDR2 FQGTGA. The CDR3 is 17 residues long. CDR3 protein: CASSPGLAGVGGNEQFF. CDR3 DNA sequence: TGTGCCAGCAGCCCCGGACTAGCGGGAGTAGGCGGCAATGAGCAGTTCTTC.